These 2 T cell receptor beta chains came from one sample sequenced in a study of T cell changes during pregnancy in multiple sclerosis. Using immunoSEQ multiplex PCR, the repertoire was profiled, and TCRdb retains in-frame clones only, with some absent. The table shows tens of thousands of clones, with roughly 87% occurring only once. The source material was CD8+ T cells from peripheral blood mononuclear cells, sampled in the first trimester of pregnancy. The receptors were sampled from a female donor with multiple sclerosis, enrolled in a pregnancy study.

At least ten counts were recorded for this clone. The chain is built from TRBV29-1 and TRBJ1-5; the D is unclear. The CDR3 loop spans 11 amino acids. Germline CDR1 reads SQVTM; CDR2 reads ANQGSEA. Trimming cost V 6 bases and J 11 bases, with 14 bases left between them. DNA of the CDR3: TGCAGCGTCACCATCCTCGGGGCCCAGCATTTT. Amino acid sequence: CSVTILGAQHF.

V usage is TRBV9 and J usage is TRBJ2-1; D is undetermined. There are 14 residues in the CDR3. V was trimmed by 0 bases and J by 1 base, leaving 5 bases between them. Germline V CDR1 and CDR2: SGDLS, YYNGEE. Written as DNA, the CDR3 is TGTGCCAGCAGCGTAGCTGTATCCTACAATGAGCAGTTCTTC. Translated, it gives CASSVAVSYNEQFF.